The clone carrying this T cell receptor (beta chain) has a count of ten or more. Clinical symptoms, serum thyroxine, TRAb, thyroid ultrasound and orbital computed tomography formed the basis of diagnosis. Transcripts of RNA were the source for amplifying TCR beta CDR3 regions. HTBI primers were employed in first-round RT-PCR, then a second-round multiplex PCR followed. TCRdb re-derived calls from the multiplex PCR reads in MiXCR, one entry per CDR3 protein. The repertoire holds a few hundred thousand distinct CDR3 sequences, with under 45% as singletons. This CDR3 is 19 amino acids long. The germline gives CDR1 SQVTM, CDR2 ANQGSEA. The V end lost 3 bases, the J end lost 3 bases, and 29 bases lay between the germline ends. These data are taken from a study of Graves' ophthalmopathy and Graves' hyperthyroidism.

The receptor was isolated from an adult man with Graves' hyperthyroidism. Sequenced sample: peripheral blood or thyroid tissue (not recorded which). The chain couples TRBV29-1 to TRBJ1-1, with D possibly being TRBD1 (5 bases). CDR3 sequence (DNA): TGCAGCGTTGAGGGGAGGGCAGCCCCAGACTCGGGGCGAGACACTGAAGCTTTCTTT. This translates into CSVEGRAAPDSGRDTEAFF. The complete variable domain, with remaining parts taken from reference TRBV29-1 and TRBJ1-1, reads SAVISQKPSRDICQRGTSLTIQCQVDSQVTMMFWYRQQPGQSLTLIATANQGSEATYESGFVIDKFPISRPNLTFSTLTVSNMSPEDSSIYLCSVEGRAAPDSGRDTEAFFGQGTRLTVV.